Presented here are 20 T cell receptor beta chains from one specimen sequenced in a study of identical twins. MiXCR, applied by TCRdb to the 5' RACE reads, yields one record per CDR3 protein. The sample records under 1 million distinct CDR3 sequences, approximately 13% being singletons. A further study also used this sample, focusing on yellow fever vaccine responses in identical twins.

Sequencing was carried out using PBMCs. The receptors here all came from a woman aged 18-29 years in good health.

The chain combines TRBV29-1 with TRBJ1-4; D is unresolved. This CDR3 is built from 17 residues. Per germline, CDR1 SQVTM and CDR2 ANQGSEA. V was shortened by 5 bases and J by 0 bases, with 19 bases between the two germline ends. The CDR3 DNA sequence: TGCAGCGTTTCTGGTGGGCAACAACACGCAACTAATGAAAAACTGTTTTTT. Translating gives CSVSGGQQHATNEKLFF.

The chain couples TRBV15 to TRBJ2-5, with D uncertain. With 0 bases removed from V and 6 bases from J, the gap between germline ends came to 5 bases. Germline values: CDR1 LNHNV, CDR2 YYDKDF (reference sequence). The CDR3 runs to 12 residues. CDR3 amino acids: CATSRDRKTQYF. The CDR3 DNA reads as TGTGCCACCAGCAGAGATAGGAAGACCCAGTACTTC.

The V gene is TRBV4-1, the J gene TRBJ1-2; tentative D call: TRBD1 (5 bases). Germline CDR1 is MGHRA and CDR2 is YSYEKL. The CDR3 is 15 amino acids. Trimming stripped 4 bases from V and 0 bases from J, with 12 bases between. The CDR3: CASSPEGTPNYGYTF. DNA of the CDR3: TGCGCCAGCAGCCCGGAGGGGACTCCTAACTATGGCTACACCTTC.

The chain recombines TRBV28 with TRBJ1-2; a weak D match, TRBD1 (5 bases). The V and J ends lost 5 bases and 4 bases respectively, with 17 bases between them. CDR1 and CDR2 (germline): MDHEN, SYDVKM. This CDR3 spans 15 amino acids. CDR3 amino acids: CASSTPQGFGYGYTF. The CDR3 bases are TGTGCCAGCAGTACCCCCCAGGGCTTCGGCTATGGCTACACCTTC.

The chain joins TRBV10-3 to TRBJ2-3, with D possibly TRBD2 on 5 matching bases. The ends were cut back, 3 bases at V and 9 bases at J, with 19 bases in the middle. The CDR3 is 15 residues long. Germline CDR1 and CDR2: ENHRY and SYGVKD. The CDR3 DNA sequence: TGTGCCATCAGTGACTGGACTGTTGGCAGTTTGACGCAGTATTTT. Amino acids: CAISDWTVGSLTQYF.

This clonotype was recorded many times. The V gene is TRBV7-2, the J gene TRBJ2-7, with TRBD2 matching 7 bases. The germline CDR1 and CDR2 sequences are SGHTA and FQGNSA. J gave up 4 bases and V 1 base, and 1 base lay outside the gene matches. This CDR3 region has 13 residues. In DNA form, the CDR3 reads TGTGCCAGCAGCTTAGTGGGGGGGTACGAGCAGTACGTC. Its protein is CASSLVGGYEQYV.

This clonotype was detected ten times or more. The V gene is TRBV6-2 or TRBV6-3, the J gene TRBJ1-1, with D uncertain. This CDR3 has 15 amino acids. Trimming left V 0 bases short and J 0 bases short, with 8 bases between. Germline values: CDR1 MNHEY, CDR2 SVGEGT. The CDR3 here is CASSYSGSMNTEAFF. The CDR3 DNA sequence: TGTGCCAGCAGTTACTCTGGCAGCATGAACACTGAAGCTTTCTTT.

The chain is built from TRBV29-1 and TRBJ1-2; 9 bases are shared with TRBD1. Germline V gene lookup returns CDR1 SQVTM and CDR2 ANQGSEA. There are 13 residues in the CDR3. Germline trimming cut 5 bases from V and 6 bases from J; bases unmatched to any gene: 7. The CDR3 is CSVLRTGADGYTF. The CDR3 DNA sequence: TGCAGCGTTCTCCGGACAGGGGCTGATGGCTACACCTTC.

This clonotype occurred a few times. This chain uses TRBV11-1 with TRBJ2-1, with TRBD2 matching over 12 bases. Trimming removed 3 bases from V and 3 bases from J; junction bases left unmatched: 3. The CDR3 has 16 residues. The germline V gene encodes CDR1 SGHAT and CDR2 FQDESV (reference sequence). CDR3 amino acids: CASSFLAGGIYNEQFF. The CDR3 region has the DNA TGTGCCAGCAGCTTTCTAGCGGGGGGGATCTACAATGAGCAGTTCTTC.

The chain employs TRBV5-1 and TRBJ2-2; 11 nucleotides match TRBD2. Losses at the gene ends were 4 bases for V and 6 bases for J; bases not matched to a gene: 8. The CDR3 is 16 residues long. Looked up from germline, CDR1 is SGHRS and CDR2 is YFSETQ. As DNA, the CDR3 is TGCGCCAGCAGCCAAGGACTAGCGGGCCGACCCGGGGAGCTGTTTTTT. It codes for CASSQGLAGRPGELFF.

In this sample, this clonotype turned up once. The DNA for the CDR3 is TGTGCCAGCAGCGCGCGGACAGGGGGCTTTTCGGCCCAGTACTTC. Protein sequence: CASSARTGGFSAQYF. V is TRBV27 and J is TRBJ2-5, with TRBD1 matching 11 bases. Looked up from germline, CDR1 is MNHEY and CDR2 is SMNVEV (reference sequence). The V gene end was trimmed by 6 bases and the J gene end by 9 bases; junction bases not matched to a gene: 12. The CDR3 extends over 15 amino acids.

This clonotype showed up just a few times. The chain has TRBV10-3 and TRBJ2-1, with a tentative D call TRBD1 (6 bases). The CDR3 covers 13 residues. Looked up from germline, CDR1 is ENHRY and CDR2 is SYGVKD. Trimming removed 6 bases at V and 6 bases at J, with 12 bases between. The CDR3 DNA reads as TGTGCCATCAGAGAGGACAGTTTCAATGAGCAGTTCTTC. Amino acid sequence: CAIREDSFNEQFF.

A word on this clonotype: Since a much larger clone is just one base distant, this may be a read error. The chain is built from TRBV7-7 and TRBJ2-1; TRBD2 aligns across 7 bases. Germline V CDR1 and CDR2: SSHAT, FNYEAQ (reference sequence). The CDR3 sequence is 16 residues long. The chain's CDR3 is CASSRLGGGSYKEQFF. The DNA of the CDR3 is TGTGCCAGCAGCCGCCTCGGTGGCGGGAGCTACAAAGAGCAGTTCTTC.

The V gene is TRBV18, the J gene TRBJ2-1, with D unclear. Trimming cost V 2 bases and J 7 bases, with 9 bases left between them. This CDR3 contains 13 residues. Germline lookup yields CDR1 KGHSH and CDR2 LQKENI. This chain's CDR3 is CASSPAMGNEQFF. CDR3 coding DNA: TGTGCCAGCTCACCAGCTATGGGGAATGAGCAGTTCTTC.

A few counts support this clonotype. DNA of the CDR3: TGTGCCAGCAGTTTAGATTTTCCAGGAGCTTTCTTT. Its translation: CASSLDFPGAFF. The genes are TRBV12-3 or TRBV12-4 and TRBJ1-1; D unresolved. There are 12 residues in the CDR3. V was cut by 1 base and J by 10 bases, with 10 bases left in between.

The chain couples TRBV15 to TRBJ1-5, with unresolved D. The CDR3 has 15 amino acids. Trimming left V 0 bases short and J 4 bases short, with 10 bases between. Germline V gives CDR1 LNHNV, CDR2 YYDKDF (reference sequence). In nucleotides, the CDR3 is TGTGCCACCAGCAGAGATAGGGCAGCTAATCAGCCCCAGCATTTT. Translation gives CATSRDRAANQPQHF.

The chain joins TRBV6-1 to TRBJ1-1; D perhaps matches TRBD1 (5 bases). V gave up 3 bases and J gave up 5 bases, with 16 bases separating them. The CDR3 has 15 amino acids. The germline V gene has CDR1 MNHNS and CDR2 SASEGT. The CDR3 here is CASSDPGEGSTEAFF. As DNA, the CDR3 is TGTGCCAGCAGTGATCCGGGGGAGGGGAGTACTGAAGCTTTCTTT.

In nucleotides, the CDR3 is TGTGCCAGCAGCCCTATGACTAGCGGGAGTATCGACAATGAGCAGTTCTTC. Protein: CASSPMTSGSIDNEQFF. The chain carries TRBV7-9 and TRBJ2-1; 12 bases fit TRBD2. Per germline, CDR1 SEHNR and CDR2 FQNEAQ (reference sequence). With 5 bases clipped from V and 5 bases from J, the junction kept 10 bases outside the gene matches. The CDR3 is made up of 17 amino acids.

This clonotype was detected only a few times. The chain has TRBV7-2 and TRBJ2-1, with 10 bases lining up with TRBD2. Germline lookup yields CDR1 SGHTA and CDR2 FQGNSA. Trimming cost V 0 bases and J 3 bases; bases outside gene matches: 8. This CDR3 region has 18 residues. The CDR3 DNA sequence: TGTGCCAGCAGCTTAGCGGGGTTAGCGGGAGGCCTCTACAATGAGCAGTTCTTC. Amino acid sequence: CASSLAGLAGGLYNEQFF.

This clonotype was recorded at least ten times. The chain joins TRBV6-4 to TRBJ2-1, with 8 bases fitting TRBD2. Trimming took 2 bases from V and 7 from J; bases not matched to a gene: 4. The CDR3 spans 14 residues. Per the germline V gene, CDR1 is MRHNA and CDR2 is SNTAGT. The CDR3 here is CASSDGAGGNEQFF. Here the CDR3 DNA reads TGTGCCAGCAGTGACGGCGCGGGAGGTAATGAGCAGTTCTTC.